This TCR beta chain is from a study of T cell responses to AZD1222 COVID-19 vaccine. Notes on the study in general: In all cases, repertoires were sampled only after the peak T cell response. Spike regions recognized by vaccine-associated CD4 TCRs spanned the protein, led by 160-218 and 743-854. Seropositive at baseline were only a handful of AZD1222 recipients.

Worth noting for this clone: Its target is not known.

Second-dose schedules of about 4 or about 12 weeks were combined. The CDR3 is made up of 13 amino acids. Germline loops: CDR1 MNHEY, CDR2 SVGAGI. Trimming removed 1 base from V and 2 bases from J, with 5 bases in between. Assay used: immunoSEQ multiplex PCR; TCRdb lists only in-frame clones, some missing. In the table there are about 140,000 clones, more than 85% of which are singletons. This TCR came from an adult who received the AZD1222 COVID-19 vaccine. V is TRBV6-5 and J is TRBJ1-1; D gene ambiguous. Sequenced material: peripheral blood, taken 28 days after the second AZD1222 dose. CDR3 nucleotides: TGTGCCAGCAGTTACTGGCCAAACACTGAAGCTTTCTTT. This sequence encodes CASSYWPNTEAFF.